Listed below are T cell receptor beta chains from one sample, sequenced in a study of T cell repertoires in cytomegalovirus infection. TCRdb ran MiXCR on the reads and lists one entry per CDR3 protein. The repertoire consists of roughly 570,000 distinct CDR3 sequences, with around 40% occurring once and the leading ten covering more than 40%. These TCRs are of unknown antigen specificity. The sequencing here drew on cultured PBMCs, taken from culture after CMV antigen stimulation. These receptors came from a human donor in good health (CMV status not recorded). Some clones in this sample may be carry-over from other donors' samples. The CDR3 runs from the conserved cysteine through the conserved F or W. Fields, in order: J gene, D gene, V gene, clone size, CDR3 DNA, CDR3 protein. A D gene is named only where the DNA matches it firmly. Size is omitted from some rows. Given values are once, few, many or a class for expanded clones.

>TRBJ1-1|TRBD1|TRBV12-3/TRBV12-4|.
TGTGCCAGCATTCAAGGGACAGGGCGCACTGAAGCTTTCTTT
CASIQGTGRTEAFF
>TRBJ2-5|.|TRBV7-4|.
TGTGCCAGCAGCTCCCCAGGGGTTAGAGGGACCCAGTACTTC
CASSSPGVRGTQYF
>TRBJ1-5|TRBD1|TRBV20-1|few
TGCAGTGCTCGGCACCCGACAGGGGGCAACCCCTATAGCAATCAGCCCCAGCATTTT
CSARHPTGGNPYSNQPQHF
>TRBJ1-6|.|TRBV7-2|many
TGTGCCAGCAGCTTAGCACGGCCGGGGGCAGTCAATAATTCACCCCTCCACTTT
CASSLARPGAVNNSPLHF
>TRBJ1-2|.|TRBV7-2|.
TGTGCCAGCAGCTTATCGGGATCGTACGGCTACACCTTC
CASSLSGSYGYTF
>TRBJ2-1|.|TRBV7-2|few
TGTGCCAGCAGCTTATTCAGGTGGGACAATGAGCAGTTCTTC
CASSLFRWDNEQFF
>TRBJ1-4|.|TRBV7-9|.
TGTGCCAGCAGCTTAGGCACAATCGATGAAAAACTGTTTTTT
CASSLGTIDEKLFF
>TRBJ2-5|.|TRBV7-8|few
TGTGCCAGCAGCTTAGGTGAACGGGGAGAGACCCAGTACTTC
CASSLGERGETQYF
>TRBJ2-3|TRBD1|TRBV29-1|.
TGCAGCGGGGCGGGGGGACAGGGGACCACAGATACGCAGTATTTT
CSGAGGQGTTDTQYF
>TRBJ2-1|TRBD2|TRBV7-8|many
TGTGCCAGCAGCTGGAGCGGGGGGGTCTACAATGAGCAGTTCTTC
CASSWSGGVYNEQFF
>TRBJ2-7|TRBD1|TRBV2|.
TGTGCCAGCAGTGAATGGAGACAGGGCGTCTACGAGCAGTACTTC
CASSEWRQGVYEQYF
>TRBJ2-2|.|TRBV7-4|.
TGTGCCAGCAGCTTCCGGTGGCAGGGGAACACCGGGGAGCTGTTTTTT
CASSFRWQGNTGELFF
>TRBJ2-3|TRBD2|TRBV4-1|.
TGCGCCAGCAGCCAAGATTGGGGTAGCGGGGGGGGATCCACAGATACGCAGTATTTT
CASSQDWGSGGGSTDTQYF
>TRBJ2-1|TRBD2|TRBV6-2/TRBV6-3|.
TGTGCCAGCTCGAACGGGGGGGCAGGCTACAATGAGCAGTTCTTC
CASSNGGAGYNEQFF
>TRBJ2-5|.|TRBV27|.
TGTGCCAGCAGCTCCCAGGATGGGCGCGTTGAGACCCAGTACTTC
CASSSQDGRVETQYF
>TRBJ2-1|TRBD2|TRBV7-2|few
TGTGCCAGCAGCTTGCGTAGCGGGAGTAGAGGAAACAATGAGCAGTTCTTC
CASSLRSGSRGNNEQFF
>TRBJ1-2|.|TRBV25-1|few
TGTGCCAGCAGTGAATATATAGGGTTTGGCTACACCTTC
CASSEYIGFGYTF
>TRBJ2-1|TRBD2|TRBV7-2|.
TGTGCCAGCAGCTCCCAAGGGCTAGCGGGGCAAGATGAGCAGTTCTTC
CASSSQGLAGQDEQFF
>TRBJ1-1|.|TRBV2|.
TGTGCCAGCAGTTTGCAGGGTGTGATGAACACTGAAGCTTTCTTT
CASSLQGVMNTEAFF
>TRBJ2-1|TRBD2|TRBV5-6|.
TGTGCCAGCAGCCTCGTAGCGGGGGTTGGTGAGCAGTTCTTC
CASSLVAGVGEQFF
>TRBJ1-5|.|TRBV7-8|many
TGTGCCAGCAGCCCCCGATCTAGGACAGGCAATCAGCCCCAGCATTTT
CASSPRSRTGNQPQHF
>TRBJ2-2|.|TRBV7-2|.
TGTGCCAGCAGCTATTCCGGGACAACGAACACCGGGGAGCTGTTTTTT
CASSYSGTTNTGELFF
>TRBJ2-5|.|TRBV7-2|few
TGTGCCAGCAGCTTATCCGGTGCGTACCAAGAGACCCAGTACTTC
CASSLSGAYQETQYF
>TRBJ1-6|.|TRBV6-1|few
TGTGCCAGCAGTGAAAGGCGGGGAGCACCCCTCCACTTT
CASSERRGAPLHF
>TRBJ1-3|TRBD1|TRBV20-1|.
TGCAGTGCTAGAGCTACAGGGGTCTCTGGAAACACCATATATTTT
CSARATGVSGNTIYF
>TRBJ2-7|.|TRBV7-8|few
TGTGCCAGCAGCTTATTCAGGGTAACCTACGAGCAGTACTTC
CASSLFRVTYEQYF
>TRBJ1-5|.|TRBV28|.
TGTGCCAGCAGTTTAATAGGGGCAGGGGATCAGCCCCAGCATTTT
CASSLIGAGDQPQHF
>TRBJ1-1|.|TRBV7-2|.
TGTGCCAGCAGCTTAACTCGGGATATCGGAGCTTTCTTT
CASSLTRDIGAFF
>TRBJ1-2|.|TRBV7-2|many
TGTGCCAGCAGCCCCTTAGGGGGGCCATATGGCTACACCTTC
CASSPLGGPYGYTF
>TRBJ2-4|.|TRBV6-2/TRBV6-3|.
TGTGCCAGCAGCTTCTCTAGCCCCCGCATTCAGTACTTC
CASSFSSPRIQYF
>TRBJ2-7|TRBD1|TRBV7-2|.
TGTGCCAGCAGCTTAGTTTTGGGGGACAGGGGAAACGAGCAGTACTTC
CASSLVLGDRGNEQYF
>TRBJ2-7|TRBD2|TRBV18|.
TGTGCCAGCTCACCACGCCGGACAATGACTGCGGGAGTTAACTACGAGCAGTACTTC
CASSPRRTMTAGVNYEQYF
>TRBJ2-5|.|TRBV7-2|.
TGTGCCAGCAGCTTAACGGTTTCGGAGACCCAGTACTTC
CASSLTVSETQYF
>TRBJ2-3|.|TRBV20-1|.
TGCAGTGCCCCTGCTGACCGCACAGATACGCAGTATTTT
CSAPADRTDTQYF
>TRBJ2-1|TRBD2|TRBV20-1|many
TGCAGTGCACCCACTAGCGGGGGGACCTACAATGAGCAGTTCTTC
CSAPTSGGTYNEQFF
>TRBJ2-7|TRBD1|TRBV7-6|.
TGTGCCAGCAGCTTAGTAGCAGGGGGTTTCGACGAGCAGTACTTC
CASSLVAGGFDEQYF
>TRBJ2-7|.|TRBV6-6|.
TGTGCCAGCAGTTACGGGCAGGGACGAAGCGACGAGCAGTACTTC
CASSYGQGRSDEQYF
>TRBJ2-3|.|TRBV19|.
TGTGCCAGTAGTATCAACCGGGATGAGTCGACGCAGTATTTT
CASSINRDESTQYF
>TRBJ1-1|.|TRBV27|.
TGTGCCAGCAGTCGCAAGGGCGGGGCCACTGAAGCTTTCTTT
CASSRKGGATEAFF